The 3 T cell receptor beta chains below come from one sample, sequenced in a study of blood T cells in healthy people across ages. The second PCR ran about 7 to 12 cycles with a sample-barcoded 5' primer and J-beta primers. TCRdb reprocessed the 5' RACE reads via MiXCR and lists one record per CDR3 protein. The repertoire consists of 650,000 to 1,000,000 distinct CDR3 sequences, with 35% to 40% occurring once and the leading ten covering 10% to 15%. The sample was blood. The origin of the receptors is a man between 18 and 29 years old in good health.

This clonotype was observed a few times. This chain joins TRBV6-6 and TRBJ1-5; TRBD1 matches 7 bases. The CDR3 has 16 amino acids. CDR1 and CDR2 (germline): MNHNY, SVGAGI (reference sequence). Trimming took 5 bases from V and 0 from J; bases not matched to a gene: 7. The CDR3 loop reads CASSDGTAYSNQPQHF. The DNA for the CDR3 is TGTGCCAGCAGTGACGGGACAGCATATAGCAATCAGCCCCAGCATTTT.

This clonotype was recorded at least ten times. This chain joins TRBV10-3 and TRBJ2-3; TRBD2 matches at 9 bases. With V trimmed by 3 bases and J by 2 bases, 3 bases remained unmatched. This CDR3 is 15 amino acids long. The V gene's germline CDR1 is ENHRY and CDR2 SYGVKD. The CDR3 nucleotides are TGTGCCATCAGTGATGCTAGCGGGGTCACAGATACGCAGTATTTT. It yields the protein CAISDASGVTDTQYF.

This clonotype showed up just a few times. The rearrangement links TRBV3-1 to TRBJ2-1; no reliable D call. The V gene lost 1 base and the J gene lost 14 bases, with 15 bases spanning the gap. The CDR3 is made up of 13 amino acids. Per germline, CDR1 LGHDT and CDR2 YNNKEL (reference sequence). CDR3 sequence reads: CASSQVAMDPKFF. CDR3 DNA: TGTGCCAGCAGCCAAGTTGCGATGGACCCGAAGTTCTTC.